Below are 5 T cell receptor beta chains sequenced from a single sample in a study of CD8 T cells in Susac syndrome. Random-hexamer reverse transcription was applied to roughly 0.45 to 1 ug RNA. TCRdb re-derived calls from the immunoSEQ multiplex PCR reads in MiXCR, one entry per CDR3 protein. The profile shows 200,000 to 300,000 distinct CDR3 sequences, 90% to 96% of them singletons. The sample taken for sequencing was CD4+ T cells from PBMCs. The receptor source for this set is a human donor with Susac syndrome.

The rearrangement links TRBV20-1 to TRBJ2-7; TRBD1 aligns across 9 bases. V gave up 6 bases and J gave up 3 bases; unmatched junction bases: 9. Germline values: CDR1 DFQATT, CDR2 SNEGSKA (reference sequence). The CDR3 extends over 14 amino acids. The CDR3: CSAEPGQGYYEQYF. The CDR3 region has the DNA TGCAGTGCGGAACCGGGACAGGGATACTACGAGCAGTACTTC.

V usage is TRBV10-1 and J usage is TRBJ2-7, with TRBD2 as a possible D gene (6 bases). Trimming left V 10 bases short and J 5 bases short, with 21 bases between. Germline V gives CDR1 WNHNN, CDR2 SYGVQD (reference sequence). The CDR3 covers 14 residues. CDR3 protein: CATNDGGAWHEQYF. The CDR3 DNA follows: TGCGCCACCAACGACGGGGGAGCTTGGCACGAGCAGTACTTC.

In this sample, this clonotype turned up once. The chain links TRBV6-5 to TRBJ1-1; 7 bases are shared with TRBD1. The CDR3 covers 15 residues. Germline CDR1 reads MNHEY; CDR2 reads SVGAGI. The junction had 5 bases not matched to a gene; V was cut back by 4 bases and J by 0 bases. CDR3 protein: CASSSYGTVNTEAFF. The CDR3 DNA is TGTGCCAGCAGTTCCTACGGGACAGTGAACACTGAAGCTTTCTTT.

This rearrangement joins TRBV5-1 to TRBJ1-1, with D perhaps TRBD1 (5 bases). The germline gives CDR1 SGHRS, CDR2 YFSETQ. The CDR3 consists of 14 residues. Trimming removed 4 bases at V and 1 base at J, with 11 bases between. The CDR3: CASSKGHSNTEAFF. CDR3 DNA: TGCGCCAGCAGCAAAGGACACTCGAACACTGAAGCTTTCTTT.

The CDR3 DNA reads TGCAGTGCTAGAGAGGGTAGCGGTATCGATGAGCAGTTCTTC. It translates to CSAREGSGIDEQFF. V is TRBV20-1 and J is TRBJ2-1; possibly TRBD2 for D (6 bases). This CDR3 is built from 14 residues. CDR1 is DFQATT and CDR2 is SNEGSKA in the germline V gene (reference sequence). Between the trimmed V and J ends, which lost 0 bases and 8 bases, there was a span of 14 bases.